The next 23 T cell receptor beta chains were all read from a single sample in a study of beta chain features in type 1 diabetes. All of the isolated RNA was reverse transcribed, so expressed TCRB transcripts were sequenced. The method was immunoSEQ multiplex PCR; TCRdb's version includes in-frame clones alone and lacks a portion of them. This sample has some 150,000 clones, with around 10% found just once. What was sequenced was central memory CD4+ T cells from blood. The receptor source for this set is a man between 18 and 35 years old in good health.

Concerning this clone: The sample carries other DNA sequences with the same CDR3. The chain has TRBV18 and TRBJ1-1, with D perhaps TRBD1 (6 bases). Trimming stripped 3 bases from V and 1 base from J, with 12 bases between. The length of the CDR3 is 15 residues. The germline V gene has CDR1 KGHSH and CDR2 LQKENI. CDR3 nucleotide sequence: TGTGCCAGCTCACCCCAACAGGGTAGGAACACTGAAGCTTTCTTT. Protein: CASSPQQGRNTEAFF.

The CDR3 reads CASSLTDANTGELFF. The DNA of the CDR3 is TGCGCCAGCAGCTTGACGGACGCGAACACCGGGGAGCTGTTTTTT. The chain recombines TRBV5-1 with TRBJ2-2; no firm D call. Trimming removed 1 base from V and 0 bases from J, with 7 bases in between. CDR3 length: 15 residues. The V gene's germline CDR1 is SGHRS and CDR2 YFSETQ.

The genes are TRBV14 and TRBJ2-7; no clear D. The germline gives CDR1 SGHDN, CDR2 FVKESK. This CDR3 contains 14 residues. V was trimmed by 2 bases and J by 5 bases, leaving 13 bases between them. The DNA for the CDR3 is TGTGCCAGCAGCCAATTATGGGCAATCCACGAGCAGTACTTC. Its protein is CASSQLWAIHEQYF. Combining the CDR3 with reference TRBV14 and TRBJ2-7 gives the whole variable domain EAGVTQFPSHSVIEKGQTVTLRCDPISGHDNLYWYRRVMGKEIKFLLHFVKESKQDESGMPNNRFLAERTGGTYSTLKVQPAELEDSGVYFCASSQLWAIHEQYFGPGTRLTVT.

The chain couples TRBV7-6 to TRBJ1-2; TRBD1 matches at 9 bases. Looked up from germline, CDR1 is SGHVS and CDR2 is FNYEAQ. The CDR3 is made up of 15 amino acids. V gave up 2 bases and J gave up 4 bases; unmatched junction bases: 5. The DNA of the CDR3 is TGTGCCAGCAGCTTAAACAGGGGGCACGGCTATGGCTACACCTTC. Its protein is CASSLNRGHGYGYTF.

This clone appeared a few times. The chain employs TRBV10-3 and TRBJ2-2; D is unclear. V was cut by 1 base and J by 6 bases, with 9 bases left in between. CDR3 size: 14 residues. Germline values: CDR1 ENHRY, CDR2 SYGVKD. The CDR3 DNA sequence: TGTGCCATCAGTGAGTTCTTGGTTTCCGGGGAGCTGTTTTTT. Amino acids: CAISEFLVSGELFF.

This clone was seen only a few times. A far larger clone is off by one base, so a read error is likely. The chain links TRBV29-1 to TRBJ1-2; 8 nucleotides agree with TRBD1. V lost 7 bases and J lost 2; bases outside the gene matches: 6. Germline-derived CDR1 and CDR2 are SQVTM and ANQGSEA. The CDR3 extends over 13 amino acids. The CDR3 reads CSAWTGYNYGYTF. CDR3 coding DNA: TGCAGCGCCTGGACAGGGTACAACTATGGCTACACCTTC.

CDR3 sequence reads: CASSLALVSSGNTEAFF. The CDR3 coding sequence is TGTGCCAGCAGCTTAGCGTTGGTGAGTTCCGGGAACACTGAAGCTTTCTTT. The chain couples TRBV7-2 to TRBJ1-1; D gene ambiguous. With 0 bases removed from V and 1 base from J, the gap between germline ends came to 15 bases. Per the germline V gene, CDR1 is SGHTA and CDR2 is FQGNSA. This CDR3 comprises 17 residues.

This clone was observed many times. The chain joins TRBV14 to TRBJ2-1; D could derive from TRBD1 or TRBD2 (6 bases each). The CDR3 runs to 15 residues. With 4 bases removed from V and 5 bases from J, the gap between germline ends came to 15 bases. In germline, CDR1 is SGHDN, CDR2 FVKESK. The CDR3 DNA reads TGTGCCAGCAGCCCCAGGGGACTCCTAAACAATGAGCAGTTCTTC. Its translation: CASSPRGLLNNEQFF.

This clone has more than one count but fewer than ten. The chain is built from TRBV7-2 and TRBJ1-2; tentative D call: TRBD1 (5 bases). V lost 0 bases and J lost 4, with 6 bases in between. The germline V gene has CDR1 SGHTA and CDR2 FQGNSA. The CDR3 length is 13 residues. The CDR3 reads CASSLAQGYGYTF. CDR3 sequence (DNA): TGTGCCAGCAGCTTAGCGCAGGGCTATGGCTACACCTTC.

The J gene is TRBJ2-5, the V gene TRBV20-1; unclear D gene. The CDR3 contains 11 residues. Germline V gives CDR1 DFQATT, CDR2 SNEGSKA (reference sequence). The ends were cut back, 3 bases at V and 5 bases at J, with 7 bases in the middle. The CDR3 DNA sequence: TGCAGTGCTAGTACGTGGGAGACCCAGTACTTC. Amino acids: CSASTWETQYF.

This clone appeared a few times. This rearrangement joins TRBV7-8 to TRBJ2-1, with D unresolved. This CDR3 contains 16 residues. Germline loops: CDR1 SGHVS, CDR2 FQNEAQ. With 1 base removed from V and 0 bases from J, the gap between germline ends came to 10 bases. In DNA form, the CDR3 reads TGTGCCAGCAGCTTAGACGCCATCTTCTCCTACAATGAGCAGTTCTTC. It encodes CASSLDAIFSYNEQFF.

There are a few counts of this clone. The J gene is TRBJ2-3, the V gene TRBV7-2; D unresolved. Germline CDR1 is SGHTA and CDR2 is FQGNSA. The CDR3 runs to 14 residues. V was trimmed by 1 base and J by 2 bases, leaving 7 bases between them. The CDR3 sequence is CASSLGFDTDTQYF. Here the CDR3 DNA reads TGTGCCAGCAGCTTAGGTTTCGACACAGATACGCAGTATTTT.

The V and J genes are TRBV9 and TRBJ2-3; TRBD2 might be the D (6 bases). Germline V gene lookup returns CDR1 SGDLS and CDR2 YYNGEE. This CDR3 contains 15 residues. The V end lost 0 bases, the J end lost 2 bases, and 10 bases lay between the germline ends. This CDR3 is CASSVASALTDTQYF. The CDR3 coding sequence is TGTGCCAGCAGCGTAGCTAGCGCCCTCACAGATACGCAGTATTTT.

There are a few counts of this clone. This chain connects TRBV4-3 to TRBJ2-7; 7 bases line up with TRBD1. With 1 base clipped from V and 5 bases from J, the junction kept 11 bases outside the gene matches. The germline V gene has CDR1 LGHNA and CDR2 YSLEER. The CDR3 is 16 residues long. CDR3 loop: CASSQGLAGGKDEQYF. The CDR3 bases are TGCGCCAGCAGCCAAGGTTTGGCAGGGGGTAAGGACGAGCAGTACTTC.

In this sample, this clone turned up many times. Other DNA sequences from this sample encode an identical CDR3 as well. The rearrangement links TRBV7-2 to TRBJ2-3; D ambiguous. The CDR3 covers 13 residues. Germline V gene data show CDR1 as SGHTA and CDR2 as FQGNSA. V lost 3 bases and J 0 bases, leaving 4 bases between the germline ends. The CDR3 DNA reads TGTGCCAGCAGCTTCCCTAGCACAGATACGCAGTATTTT. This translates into CASSFPSTDTQYF.

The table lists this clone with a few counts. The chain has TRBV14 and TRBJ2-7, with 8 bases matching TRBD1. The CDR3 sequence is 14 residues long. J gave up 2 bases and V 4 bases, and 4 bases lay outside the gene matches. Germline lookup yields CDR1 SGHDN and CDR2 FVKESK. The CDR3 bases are TGTGCCAGCAGCCTACGACAGGGGCCCTACGAGCAGTACTTC. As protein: CASSLRQGPYEQYF.

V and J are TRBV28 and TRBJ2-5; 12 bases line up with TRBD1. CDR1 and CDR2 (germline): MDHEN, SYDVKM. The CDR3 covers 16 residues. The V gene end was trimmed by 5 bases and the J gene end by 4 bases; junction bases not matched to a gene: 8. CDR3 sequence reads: CASSTPGTGGLETQYF. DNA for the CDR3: TGTGCCAGCAGTACTCCCGGGACAGGGGGCTTAGAGACCCAGTACTTC.

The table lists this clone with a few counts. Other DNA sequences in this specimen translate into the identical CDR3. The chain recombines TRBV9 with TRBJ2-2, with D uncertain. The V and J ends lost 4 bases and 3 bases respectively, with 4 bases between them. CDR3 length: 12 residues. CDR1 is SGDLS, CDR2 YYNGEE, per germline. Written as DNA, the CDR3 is TGTGCCAGCAGCCTCCACACCGGGGAGCTGTTTTTT. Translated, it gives CASSLHTGELFF.

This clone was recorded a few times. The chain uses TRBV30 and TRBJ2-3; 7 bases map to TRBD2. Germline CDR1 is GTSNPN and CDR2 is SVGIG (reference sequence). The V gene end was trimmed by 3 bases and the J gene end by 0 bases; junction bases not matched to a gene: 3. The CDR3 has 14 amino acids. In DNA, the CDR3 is TGTGCCTGGAGCAGGGACTATAGCACAGATACGCAGTATTTT. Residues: CAWSRDYSTDTQYF. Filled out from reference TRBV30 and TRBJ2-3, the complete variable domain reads SQTIHQWPATLVQPVGSPLSLECTVEGTSNPNLYWYRQAAGRGLQLLFYSVGIGQISSEVPQNLSASRPQDRQFILSSKKLLLSDSGFYLCAWSRDYSTDTQYFGPGTRLTVL.

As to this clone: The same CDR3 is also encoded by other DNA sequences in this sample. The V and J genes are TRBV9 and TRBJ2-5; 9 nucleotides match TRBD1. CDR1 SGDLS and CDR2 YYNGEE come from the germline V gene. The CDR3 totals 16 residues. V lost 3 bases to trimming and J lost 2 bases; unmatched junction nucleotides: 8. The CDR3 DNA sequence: TGTGCCAGCAGCGCCGGACAGGGGACGGGTCAAGAGACCCAGTACTTC. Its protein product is CASSAGQGTGQETQYF.

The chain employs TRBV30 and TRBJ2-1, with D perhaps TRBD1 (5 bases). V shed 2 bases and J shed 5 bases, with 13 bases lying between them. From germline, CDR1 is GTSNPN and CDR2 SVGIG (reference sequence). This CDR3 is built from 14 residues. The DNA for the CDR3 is TGTGCCTGGAGTTTGGACGACAGACACAATGAGCAGTTCTTC. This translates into CAWSLDDRHNEQFF.

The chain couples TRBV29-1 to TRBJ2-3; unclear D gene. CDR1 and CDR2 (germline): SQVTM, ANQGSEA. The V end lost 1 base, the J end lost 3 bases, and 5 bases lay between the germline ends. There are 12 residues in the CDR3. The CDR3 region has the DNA TGCAGCGTTGAAGCCCGAACAGATACGCAGTATTTT. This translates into CSVEARTDTQYF.

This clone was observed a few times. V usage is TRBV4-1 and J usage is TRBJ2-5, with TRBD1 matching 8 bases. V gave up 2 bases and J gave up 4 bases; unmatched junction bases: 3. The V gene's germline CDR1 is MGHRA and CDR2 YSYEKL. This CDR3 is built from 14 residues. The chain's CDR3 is CASSQSGTGETQYF. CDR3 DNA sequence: TGCGCCAGCAGCCAATCTGGGACAGGAGAGACCCAGTACTTC.